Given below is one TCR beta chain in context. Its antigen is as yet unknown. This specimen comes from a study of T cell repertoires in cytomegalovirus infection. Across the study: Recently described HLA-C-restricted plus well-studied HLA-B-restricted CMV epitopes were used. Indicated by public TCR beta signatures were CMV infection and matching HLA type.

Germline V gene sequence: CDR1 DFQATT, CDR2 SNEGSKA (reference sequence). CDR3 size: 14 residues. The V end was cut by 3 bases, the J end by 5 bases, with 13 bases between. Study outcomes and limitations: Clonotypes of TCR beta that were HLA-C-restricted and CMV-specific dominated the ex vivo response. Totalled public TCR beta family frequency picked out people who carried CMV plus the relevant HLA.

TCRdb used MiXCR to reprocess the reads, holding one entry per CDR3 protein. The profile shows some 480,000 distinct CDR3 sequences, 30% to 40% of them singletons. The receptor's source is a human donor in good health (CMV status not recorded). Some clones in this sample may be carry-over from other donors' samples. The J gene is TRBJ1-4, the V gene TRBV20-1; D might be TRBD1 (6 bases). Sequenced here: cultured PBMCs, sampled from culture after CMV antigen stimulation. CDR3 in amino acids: CSARYRAMNEKLFF. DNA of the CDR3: TGCAGTGCTAGGTACAGGGCCATGAATGAAAAACTGTTTTTT.